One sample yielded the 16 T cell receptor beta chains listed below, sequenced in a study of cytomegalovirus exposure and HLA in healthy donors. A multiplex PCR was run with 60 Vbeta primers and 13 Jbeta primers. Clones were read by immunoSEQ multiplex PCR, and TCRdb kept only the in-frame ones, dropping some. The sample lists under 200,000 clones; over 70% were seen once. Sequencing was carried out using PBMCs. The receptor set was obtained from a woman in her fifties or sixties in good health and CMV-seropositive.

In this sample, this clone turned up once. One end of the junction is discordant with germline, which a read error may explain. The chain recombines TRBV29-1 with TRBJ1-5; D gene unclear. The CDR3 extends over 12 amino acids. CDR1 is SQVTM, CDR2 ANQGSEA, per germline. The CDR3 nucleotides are TGCAGCTCTCGCGGGTTGGGTCCTACCGGACCTTTT. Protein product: CSSRGLGPTGPF.

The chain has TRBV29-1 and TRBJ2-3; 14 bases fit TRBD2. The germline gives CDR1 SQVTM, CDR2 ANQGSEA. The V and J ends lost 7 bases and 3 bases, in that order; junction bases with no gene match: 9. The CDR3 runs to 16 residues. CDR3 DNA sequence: TGCAGCGCCAGGGGACTAGCGGGAGTGGCGACAGATACGCAGTATTTT. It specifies CSARGLAGVATDTQYF.

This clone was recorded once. CDR3 DNA sequence: TGTGCCAGCAGTGGACAGGGGATGGACGAGCAGTACTTC. Translating it yields CASSGQGMDEQYF. The V and J genes are TRBV2 and TRBJ2-5, with 8 bases aligning to TRBD1. TRBJ2-7 matches the DNA end more closely, so the J call is doubtful. The V gene's germline CDR1 is SNHLY and CDR2 FYNNEI. This CDR3 has 13 residues.

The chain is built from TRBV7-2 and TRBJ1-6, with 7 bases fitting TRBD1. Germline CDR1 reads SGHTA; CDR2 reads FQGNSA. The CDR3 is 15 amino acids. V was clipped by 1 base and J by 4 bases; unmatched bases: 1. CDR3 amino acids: CASSLGTGYNSPLHF. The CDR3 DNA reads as TGTGCCAGCAGCTTAGGGACAGGATATAATTCACCCCTCCACTTT.

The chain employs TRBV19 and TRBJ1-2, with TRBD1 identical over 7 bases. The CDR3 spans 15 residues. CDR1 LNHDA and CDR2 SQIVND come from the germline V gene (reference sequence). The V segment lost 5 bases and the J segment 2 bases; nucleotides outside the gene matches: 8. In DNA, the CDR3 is TGTGCCAGTAGTCCCTCCTCAGGGGGGAACTATGGCTACACCTTC. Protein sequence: CASSPSSGGNYGYTF.

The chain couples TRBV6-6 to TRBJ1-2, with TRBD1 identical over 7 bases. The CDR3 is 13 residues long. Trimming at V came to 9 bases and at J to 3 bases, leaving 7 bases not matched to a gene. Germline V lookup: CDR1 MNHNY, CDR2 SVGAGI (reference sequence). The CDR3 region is CASKGGAYYGYTF. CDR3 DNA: TGTGCCAGTAAAGGGGGCGCGTACTATGGCTACACCTTC.

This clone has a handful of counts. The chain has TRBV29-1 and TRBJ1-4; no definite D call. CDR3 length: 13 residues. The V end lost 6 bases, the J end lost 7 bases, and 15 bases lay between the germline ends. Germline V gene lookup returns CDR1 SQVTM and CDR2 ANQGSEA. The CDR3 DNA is TGCAGCGTGACCGGGGTCATGGGTGAAAAACTGTTTTTT. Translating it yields CSVTGVMGEKLFF. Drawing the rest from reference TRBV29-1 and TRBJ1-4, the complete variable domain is SAVISQKPSRDICQRGTSLTIQCQVDSQVTMMFWYRQQPGQSLTLIATANQGSEATYESGFVIDKFPISRPNLTFSTLTVSNMSPEDSSIYLCSVTGVMGEKLFFGSGTQLSVL.

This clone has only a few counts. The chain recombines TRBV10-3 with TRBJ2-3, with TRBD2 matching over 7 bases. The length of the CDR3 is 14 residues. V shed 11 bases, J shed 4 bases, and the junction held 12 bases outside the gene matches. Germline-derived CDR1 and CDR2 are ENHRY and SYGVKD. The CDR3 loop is CAGAKGGSADTQYF. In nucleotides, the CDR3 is TGTGCCGGCGCCAAGGGCGGGAGCGCAGATACGCAGTATTTT.

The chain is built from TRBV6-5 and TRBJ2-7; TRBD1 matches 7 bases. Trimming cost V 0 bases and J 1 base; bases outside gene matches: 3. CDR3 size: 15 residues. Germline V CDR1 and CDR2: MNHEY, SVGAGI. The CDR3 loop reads CASSYSPGQSYEQYF. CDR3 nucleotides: TGTGCCAGCAGTTACTCCCCGGGACAGTCCTACGAGCAGTACTTC.

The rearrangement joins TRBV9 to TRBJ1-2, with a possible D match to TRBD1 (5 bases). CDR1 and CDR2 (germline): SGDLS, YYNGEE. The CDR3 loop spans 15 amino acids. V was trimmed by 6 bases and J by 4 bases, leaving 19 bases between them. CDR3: CASTPPGIQGYGYTF. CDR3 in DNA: TGTGCCAGCACCCCCCCCGGCATTCAGGGCTATGGCTACACCTTC.

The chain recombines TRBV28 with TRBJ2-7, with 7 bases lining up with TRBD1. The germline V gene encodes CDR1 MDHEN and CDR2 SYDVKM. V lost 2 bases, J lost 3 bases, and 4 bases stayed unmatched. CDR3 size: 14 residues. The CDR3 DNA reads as TGTGCCAGCAGTTTAGGCGGACAGGTCTACGAGCAGTACTTC. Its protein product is CASSLGGQVYEQYF.

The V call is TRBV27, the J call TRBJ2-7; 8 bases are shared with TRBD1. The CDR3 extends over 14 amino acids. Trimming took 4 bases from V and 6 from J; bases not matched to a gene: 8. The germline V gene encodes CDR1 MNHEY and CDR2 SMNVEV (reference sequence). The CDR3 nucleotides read TGTGCCAGCAGTTACGGACAGGGACACGGCGAGCAGTACTTC. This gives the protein CASSYGQGHGEQYF.

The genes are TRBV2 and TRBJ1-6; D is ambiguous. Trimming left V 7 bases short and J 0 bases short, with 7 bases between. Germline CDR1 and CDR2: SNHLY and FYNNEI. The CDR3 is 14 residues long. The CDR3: CASKASSYNSPLHF. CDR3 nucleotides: TGTGCCAGCAAGGCTAGCTCCTATAATTCACCCCTCCACTTT.

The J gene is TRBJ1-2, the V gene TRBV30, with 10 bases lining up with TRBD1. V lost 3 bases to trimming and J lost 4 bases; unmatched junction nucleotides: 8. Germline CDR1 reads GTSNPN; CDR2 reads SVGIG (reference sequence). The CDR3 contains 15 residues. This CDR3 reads CAWSPSGTGAYGYTF. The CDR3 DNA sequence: TGTGCCTGGAGCCCCAGTGGGACAGGGGCCTATGGCTACACCTTC.

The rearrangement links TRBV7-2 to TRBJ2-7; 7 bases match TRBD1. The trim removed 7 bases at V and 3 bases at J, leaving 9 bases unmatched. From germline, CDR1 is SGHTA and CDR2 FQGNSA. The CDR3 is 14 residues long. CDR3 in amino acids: CASIKGGQFYEQYF. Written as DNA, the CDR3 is TGTGCCAGCATTAAAGGGGGCCAGTTCTACGAGCAGTACTTC.

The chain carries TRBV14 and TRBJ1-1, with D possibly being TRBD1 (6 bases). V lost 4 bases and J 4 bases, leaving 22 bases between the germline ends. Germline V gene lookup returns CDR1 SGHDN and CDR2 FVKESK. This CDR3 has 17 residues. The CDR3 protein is CASSPGGSTPFLTEAFF. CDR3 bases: TGTGCCAGCAGCCCGGGGGGCTCAACACCCTTCCTCACTGAAGCTTTCTTT.